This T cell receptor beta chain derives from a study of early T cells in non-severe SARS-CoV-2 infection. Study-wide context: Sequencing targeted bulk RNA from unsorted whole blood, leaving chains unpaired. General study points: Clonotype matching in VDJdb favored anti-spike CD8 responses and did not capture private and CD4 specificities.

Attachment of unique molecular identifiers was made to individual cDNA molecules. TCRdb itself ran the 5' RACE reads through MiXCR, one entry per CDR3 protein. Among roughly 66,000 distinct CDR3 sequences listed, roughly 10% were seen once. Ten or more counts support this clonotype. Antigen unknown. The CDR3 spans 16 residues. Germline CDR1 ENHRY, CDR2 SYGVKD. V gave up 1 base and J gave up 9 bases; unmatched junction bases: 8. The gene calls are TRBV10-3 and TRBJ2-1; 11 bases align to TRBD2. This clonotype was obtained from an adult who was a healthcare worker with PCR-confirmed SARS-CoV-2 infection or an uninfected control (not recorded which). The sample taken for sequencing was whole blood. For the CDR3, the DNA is TGTGCCATCAGTGAGTTAACTAGCGGGAGTTCCGGTGAGCAGTTCTTC. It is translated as CAISELTSGSSGEQFF.